This T cell receptor beta chain is from a study of blood T cell repertoires in COVID-19 (dated by TCRdb to between 2020 and 2021). In terms of the full investigation: Samples covering the acute and convalescent phases of COVID-19 were provided by collaborators in the United States, Italy and Spain. A freely available public database, intended as a resource for researchers studying the immune response to SARS-CoV-2, is where the repertoires were released. The material from the prospective study consisted of cDNA or gDNA derived from T cells, B-cell-depleted T cells, or PBMCs. A de-identified subject ID, COVID-19 status, age in years and sex were almost always included in the sample metadata. The dataset comprised deeply sampled blood TCRbeta repertoires from subjects exposed to, actively infected with, or recovered from COVID-19. Where available, HLA class I and class II types were obtained from metadata supplied by the sample provider rather than from assay-based typing. The samples were drawn from the first 160 participants of the ongoing ImmuneRACE study and from under 1,500 subjects provided by 6 global collaborators. Broad study findings and their caveats: The quantity of clinical and demographic metadata differed by source and by participant and was supplied without curation.

The collaborating institutions used their own protocols to collect whole blood in K2EDTA tubes. For TCRbeta analysis, collaborators shipped samples in one of three forms: frozen whole blood, isolated PBMCs, or DNA extracted from either of those sample types. To note about this clone: Its antigen is not yet known. There are no base qualities to consult, and no much larger clone falls within one base.

TCRbeta CDR3 regions were amplified from genomic DNA using the immunoSEQ Assay, a bias-controlled multiplex PCR. From the authors' description of their analysis: Nucleated cell counts per sample were estimated from amplification of reference gene primers within the assay. To quantify the absolute abundance of each unique TCRbeta CDR3 rearrangement, sequence reads were collapsed and filtered. For each sample, productive Simpson clonality was calculated by taking the square root of Simpson's diversity index across productive rearrangements. TCRdb took this table from immuneACCESS and kept in-frame rearrangements with V and J called. Such tables lack part of the clones; where checked against another copy, unresolved V genes explain under half of the gap, and the rest is unexplained. V and J calls and clone size are copied from that table; D and trimming were computed from the DNA. In all, the sample holds under 200,000 clones, and 86% of those were seen once. The biggest ten clones account for more than 0.75% of the sample.

The CDR3 sequence holds 13 residues, the cysteine and phenylalanine included. The sequence is cut down to CDR3 DNA, 39 bases in frame from base 1. V is shortened by 6 bases, J by 7 bases, and the region joining them spans 15 bases. This receptor was obtained from a man aged 18 to 30 with acute or convalescent COVID-19. The sequence links TRBV12-3 or TRBV12-4 to TRBJ1-2, with TRBD1 as a weak D call on 5 bases. Material: peripheral blood. Read as DNA, the sequence is TGTGCCAGCAGCTCTCCCGGGGGGGGTGGCTACACCTTC. This codes for CASSSPGGGGYTF.